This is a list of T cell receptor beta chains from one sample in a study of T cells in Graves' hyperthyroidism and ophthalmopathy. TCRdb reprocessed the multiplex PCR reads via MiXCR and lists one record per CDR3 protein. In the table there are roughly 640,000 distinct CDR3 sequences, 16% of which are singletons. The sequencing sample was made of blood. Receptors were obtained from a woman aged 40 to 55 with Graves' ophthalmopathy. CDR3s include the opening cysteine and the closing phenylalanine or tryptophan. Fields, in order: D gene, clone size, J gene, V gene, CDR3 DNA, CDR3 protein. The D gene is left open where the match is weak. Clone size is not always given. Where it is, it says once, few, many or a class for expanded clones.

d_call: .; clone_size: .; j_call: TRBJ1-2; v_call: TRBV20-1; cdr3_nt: TGCAGTGCCGCCCATGGGGGGCGTGGTGATGGCTACACCTTC; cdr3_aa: CSAAHGGRGDGYTF
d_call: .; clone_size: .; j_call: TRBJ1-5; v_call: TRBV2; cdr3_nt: TGTGCCAGCAGTTTCGACGGGGTTCAAAATCAGCCCCAGCATTTT; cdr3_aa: CASSFDGVQNQPQHF
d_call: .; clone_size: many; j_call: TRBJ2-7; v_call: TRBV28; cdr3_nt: TGTGCCAGCAGCTCTCAGGCAGCCAACAGGGAGCCCTACGAGCAGTACTTC; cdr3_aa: CASSSQAANREPYEQYF
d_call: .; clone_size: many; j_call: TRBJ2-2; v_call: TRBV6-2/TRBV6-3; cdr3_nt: TGTGCCAGCAGTTACACAACCGGGGAGCTGTTTTTT; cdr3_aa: CASSYTTGELFF
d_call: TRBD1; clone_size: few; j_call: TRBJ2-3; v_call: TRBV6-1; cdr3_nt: TGTGCCAGTGCTAAACAGGGGTTGACGCAGTATTTT; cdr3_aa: CASAKQGLTQYF
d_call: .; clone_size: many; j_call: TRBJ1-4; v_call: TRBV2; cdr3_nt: TGTGCCAGCAGGAACCAGGGCCGTGAAAAACTGTTTTTT; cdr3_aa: CASRNQGREKLFF
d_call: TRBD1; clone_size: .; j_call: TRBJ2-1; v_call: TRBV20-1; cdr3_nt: TGCAGTGCTAGAAGACAGGGCTCTAATGAGCAGTTCTTC; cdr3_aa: CSARRQGSNEQFF
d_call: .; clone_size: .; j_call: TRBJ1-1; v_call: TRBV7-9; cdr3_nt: TGTGCCAGCAGAACAGTTGACACTGAAGCTTTCTTT; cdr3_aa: CASRTVDTEAFF
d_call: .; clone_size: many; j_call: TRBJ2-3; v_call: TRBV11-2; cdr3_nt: TGTGCCAGCAGCTTTGGGGGGAATACGCAGTATTTT; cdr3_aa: CASSFGGNTQYF
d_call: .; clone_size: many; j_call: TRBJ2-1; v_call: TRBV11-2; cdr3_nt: TGTGCCAGCAGCTTAGGAGGGGGGGCCTACAATGAGCAGTTCTTC; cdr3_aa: CASSLGGGAYNEQFF
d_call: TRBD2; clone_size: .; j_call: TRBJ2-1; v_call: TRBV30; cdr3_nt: TGTGCCTGGAGTGGAGGCGGACTAGCGGCCACTTGGAATGAGCAGTTCTTC; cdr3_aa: CAWSGGGLAATWNEQFF
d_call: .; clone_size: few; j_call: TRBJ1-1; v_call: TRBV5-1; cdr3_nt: TGCGCCAGCAGCGCCGGCCCGGGGGCTGAAGCTTTCTTT; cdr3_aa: CASSAGPGAEAFF
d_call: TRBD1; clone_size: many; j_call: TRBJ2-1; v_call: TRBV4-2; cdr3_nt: TGTGCCAGCAGCCACGGGACAGGGATTGAGCAGTTCTTC; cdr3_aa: CASSHGTGIEQFF
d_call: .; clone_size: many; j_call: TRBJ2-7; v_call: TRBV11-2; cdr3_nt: TGTGCCAGCAGCCAAAGTACCGGGTCCGAGCAGTACTTC; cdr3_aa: CASSQSTGSEQYF
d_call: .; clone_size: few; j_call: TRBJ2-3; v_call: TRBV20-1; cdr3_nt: TGCAGTTACCCTGACAGGGATACGCAGTATTTT; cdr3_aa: CSYPDRDTQYF
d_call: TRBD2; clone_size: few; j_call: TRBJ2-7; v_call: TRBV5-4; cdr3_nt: TGTGCCAGCAGCCTAGCGGGAGGGAGTAACGAGCAGTACTTC; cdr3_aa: CASSLAGGSNEQYF
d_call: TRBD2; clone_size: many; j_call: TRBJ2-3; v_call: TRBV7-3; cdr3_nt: TGTGCCAGCAGCCCGGGACTAGCCGACGCAGATACGCAGTATTTT; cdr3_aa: CASSPGLADADTQYF
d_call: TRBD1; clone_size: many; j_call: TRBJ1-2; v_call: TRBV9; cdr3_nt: TGTGCCAGCAGCTTCGACAGGGGAATTTTTGGCTACACCTTC; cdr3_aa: CASSFDRGIFGYTF
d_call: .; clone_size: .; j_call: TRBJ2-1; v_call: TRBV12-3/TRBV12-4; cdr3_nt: TGTGCCAGCTTTCGGGACTTTCTTAACAATGAGCAGTTCTTC; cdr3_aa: CASFRDFLNNEQFF
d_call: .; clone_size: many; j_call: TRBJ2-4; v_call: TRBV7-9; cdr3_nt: TGTGCCAGCAGCTTTGGCGGGAACATTCAGTACTTC; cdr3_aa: CASSFGGNIQYF
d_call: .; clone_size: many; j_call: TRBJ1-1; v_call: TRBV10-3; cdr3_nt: TGTGCCATCAGCGCTCACGAGGGGGTTGGGGTCACTGAAGCTTTCTTT; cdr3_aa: CAISAHEGVGVTEAFF
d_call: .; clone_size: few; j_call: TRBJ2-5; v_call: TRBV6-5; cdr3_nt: TGTGCCAGCAGTTACGATGGCTATCAAGAGACCCAGTACTTC; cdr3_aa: CASSYDGYQETQYF
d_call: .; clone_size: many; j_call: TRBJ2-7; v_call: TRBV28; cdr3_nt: TGTGCCAGCAGTCCTCGGACAAGTACCTACGAGCAGTACTTC; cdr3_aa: CASSPRTSTYEQYF
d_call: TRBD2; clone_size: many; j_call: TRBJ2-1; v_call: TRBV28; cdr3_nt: TGTGCCTCCCTGCGGGAGACCTACAATGAGCAGTTCTTC; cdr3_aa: CASLRETYNEQFF
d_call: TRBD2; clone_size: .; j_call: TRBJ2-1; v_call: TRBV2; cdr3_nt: TGTGCCAGCAGCACTAGCGGGGGGTACAATGAGCAGTTCTTC; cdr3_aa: CASSTSGGYNEQFF
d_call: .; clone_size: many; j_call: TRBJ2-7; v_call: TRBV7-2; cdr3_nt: TGTGCCAGCAGCTTATCAGCCAGGGAGAACGAGCAGTACTTC; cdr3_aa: CASSLSARENEQYF
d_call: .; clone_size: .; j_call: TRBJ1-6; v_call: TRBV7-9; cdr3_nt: TGTGCCAGCGGGGGGTTTATGGGACGGGGCCGACATTCACCCCTCCACTTT; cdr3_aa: CASGGFMGRGRHSPLHF
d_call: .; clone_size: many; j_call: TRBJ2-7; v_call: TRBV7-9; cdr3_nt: TGTGCCAGCAGCTCGACACTATCCTACGAGCAGTACTTC; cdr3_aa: CASSSTLSYEQYF
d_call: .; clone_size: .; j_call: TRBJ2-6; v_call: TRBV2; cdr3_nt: TGTGCCAGCATCGAGGGGTCTGGGGCCAACGTCCTGACTTTC; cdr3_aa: CASIEGSGANVLTF
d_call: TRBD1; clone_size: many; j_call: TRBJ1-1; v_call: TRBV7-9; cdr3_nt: TGTGCCAGCAGCTTGCCTACAGGGGGAATTTTTGAAGCTTTCTTT; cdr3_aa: CASSLPTGGIFEAFF
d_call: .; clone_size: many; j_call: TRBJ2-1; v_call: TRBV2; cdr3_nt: TGTGCCAGCAGTGAACAGGGTCCCAATGAGCAGTTCTTC; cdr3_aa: CASSEQGPNEQFF
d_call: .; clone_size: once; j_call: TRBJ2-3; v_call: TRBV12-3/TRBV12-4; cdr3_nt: TGTGCCAGCAGTCAATCGCACTTCACAGATACGCAGTATTTT; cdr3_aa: CASSQSHFTDTQYF
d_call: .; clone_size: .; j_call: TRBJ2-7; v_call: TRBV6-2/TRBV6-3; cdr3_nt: TGTGCCAGCAGCCCGTATCGGGTCGACGAGCAGTACTTC; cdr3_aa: CASSPYRVDEQYF
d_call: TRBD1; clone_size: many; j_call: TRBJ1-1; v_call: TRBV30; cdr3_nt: TGTGCCTGGAGCGGCAGGGGGCAACGTGAAGCTTTCTTT; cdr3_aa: CAWSGRGQREAFF
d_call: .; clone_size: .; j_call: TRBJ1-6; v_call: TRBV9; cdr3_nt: TGTGCCAGCAGCGTAGGTCAAGTCACCTATAATTCACCCCTCCACTTT; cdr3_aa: CASSVGQVTYNSPLHF
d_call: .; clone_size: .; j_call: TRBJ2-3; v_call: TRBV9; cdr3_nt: TGTGCCAGCAGCGTAGGGTCAAACACAGATACGCAGTATTTT; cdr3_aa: CASSVGSNTDTQYF
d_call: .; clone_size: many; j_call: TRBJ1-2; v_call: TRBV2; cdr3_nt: TGTGCCAGCAGTTCCTACGGGGGGGGCTATGGCTACACCTTC; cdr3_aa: CASSSYGGGYGYTF
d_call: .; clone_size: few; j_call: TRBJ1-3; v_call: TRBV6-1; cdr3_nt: TGTGCCAGCAGTAGGGCGCGTGGCATTAACTCTGGAAACACCATATATTTT; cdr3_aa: CASSRARGINSGNTIYF
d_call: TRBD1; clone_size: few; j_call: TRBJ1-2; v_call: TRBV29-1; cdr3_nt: TGCAGCGTCCCGCCCGGGGGGACAGAGCGCTATGGCTACACCTTC; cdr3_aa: CSVPPGGTERYGYTF
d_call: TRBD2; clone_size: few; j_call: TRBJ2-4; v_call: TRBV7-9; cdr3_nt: TGTGCCAGCAGTCTCGTAGCGGGAACTGGCGGCATTCAGTACTTC; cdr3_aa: CASSLVAGTGGIQYF
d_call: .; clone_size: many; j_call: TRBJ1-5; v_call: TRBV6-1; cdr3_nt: TGTGCCAGCAGTGGTTCCCTGGGAGATAATAGCAATCAGCCCCAGCATTTT; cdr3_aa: CASSGSLGDNSNQPQHF
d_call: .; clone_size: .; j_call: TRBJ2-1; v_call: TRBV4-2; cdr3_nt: TGTGCCAGCAGCCAGTCCGACGTCTACAATGAGCAGTTCTTC; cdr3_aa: CASSQSDVYNEQFF